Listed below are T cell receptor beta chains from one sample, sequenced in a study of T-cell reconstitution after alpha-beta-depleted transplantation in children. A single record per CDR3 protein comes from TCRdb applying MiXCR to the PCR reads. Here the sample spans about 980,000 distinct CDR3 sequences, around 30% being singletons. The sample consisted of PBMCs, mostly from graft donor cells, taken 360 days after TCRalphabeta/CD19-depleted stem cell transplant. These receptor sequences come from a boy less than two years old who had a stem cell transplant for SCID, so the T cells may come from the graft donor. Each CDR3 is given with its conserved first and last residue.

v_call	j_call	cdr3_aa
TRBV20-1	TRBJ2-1	CSVRTSGGRDEQFF
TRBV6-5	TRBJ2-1	CASSYETSGTYNEQFF
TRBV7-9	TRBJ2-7	CASSSYFEQYF
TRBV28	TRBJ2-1	CASSFDWRSSYNEQFF
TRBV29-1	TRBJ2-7	CSVVELKGNYEQYF
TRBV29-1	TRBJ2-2	CSVEGDSPRELFF
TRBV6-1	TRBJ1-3	CASRGTGFGNTIYF
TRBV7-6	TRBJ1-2	CASSPRDRGSYGYTF
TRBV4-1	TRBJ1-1	CASSHGVAEAFF
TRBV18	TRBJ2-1	CASSPPGTVDEQFF
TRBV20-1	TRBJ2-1	CSSRGARNEQFF
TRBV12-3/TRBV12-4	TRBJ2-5	CASGPTEYQETQYF
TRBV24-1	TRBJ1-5	CATSDRDNQPQHF
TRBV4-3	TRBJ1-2	CASSQDTGIYGYTF
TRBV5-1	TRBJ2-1	CASREGQGTYNEQFF
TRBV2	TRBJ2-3	CATRGGLSTDTQYF
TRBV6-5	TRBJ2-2	CASSYYRVGNTGELFF
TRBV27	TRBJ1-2	CASGRDRGVRGYTF